Shown below are 12 T cell receptor beta chains from a single sample sequenced in a study of cytomegalovirus exposure and HLA in healthy donors (dated 2017 in TCRdb). To prepare the library, the immunoSEQ multiplex PCR assay was applied. For the multiplex PCR, a mixture combining 60 forward primers for TCR Vbeta segments and 13 reverse primers for TCR Jbeta segments was used. Here the immuneACCESS table is served through TCRdb, limited to in-frame sequences with V and J called. Missing clones are a known gap in these copies; in checked studies unresolved V genes cover under half, and the rest lacks a known reason. Here the sample has 65,000 to 85,000 clones; 79% occur a single time. The ten largest clones add up to about 20% of the sample. Sequenced sample: PBMCs. The receptors here all came from a woman aged 40-49 years in good health and CMV-seropositive.

The gene calls are TRBV9 and TRBJ2-4; D may be TRBD1 (5 bases). V lost 3 bases to trimming and J lost 2 bases, with 12 bases between them. Germline CDR1 SGDLS, CDR2 YYNGEE. There are 15 residues in the CDR3. CDR3 nucleotides: TGTGCCAGCAGCGAGTTTTCAGGGACCAAAAACATTCAGTACTTC. Translating it yields CASSEFSGTKNIQYF.

This clone was picked up a small number of times. The chain uses TRBV6-5 and TRBJ2-7, with TRBD1 as a possible D gene (5 bases). In germline, CDR1 is MNHEY, CDR2 SVGAGI. Trimming shortened V by 4 bases and J by 0 bases, and 13 bases separated the two germline ends. The CDR3 runs to 15 residues. CDR3 in DNA: TGTGCCAGCAGTTTCACCCAAACAGGCTCCTACGAGCAGTACTTC. Translated: CASSFTQTGSYEQYF.

The chain has TRBV4-1 and TRBJ1-4; 7 bases are shared with TRBD1. Germline V CDR1 and CDR2: MGHRA, YSYEKL. The V and J ends lost 2 bases and 2 bases, in that order; junction bases with no gene match: 8. The CDR3 has 17 amino acids. The CDR3 loop reads CASSQITGVHTNEKLFF. CDR3 nucleotides: TGCGCCAGCAGCCAAATTACAGGGGTGCACACTAATGAAAAACTGTTTTTT.

J is TRBJ2-2 and V is TRBV12-5, with TRBD2 as a possible D gene (6 bases). CDR1 is LGHNT and CDR2 is FRNRAP in the germline V gene. V dropped 1 base and J dropped 0 bases, with 6 bases sitting between them. The CDR3 has 15 amino acids. CDR3 nucleotides: TGTGCTAGTGGTTTGGGACTAGCGAACACCGGGGAGCTGTTTTTT. Translation: CASGLGLANTGELFF.

The CDR3 here is CASSGTGFEAFF. As DNA, the CDR3 is TGCGCCAGCAGCGGGACAGGGTTTGAAGCTTTCTTT. The chain has TRBV5-1 and TRBJ1-1, with 9 positions matching TRBD1. This CDR3 has 12 residues. CDR1 is SGHRS and CDR2 is YFSETQ in the germline V gene. V lost 4 bases to trimming and J lost 7 bases; unmatched junction nucleotides: 2.

The chain combines TRBV6-5 with TRBJ2-1; 12 bases fit TRBD2. The CDR3 totals 15 residues. With V trimmed by 7 bases and J by 7 bases, 8 bases remained unmatched. The germline V gene has CDR1 MNHEY and CDR2 SVGAGI. As DNA, the CDR3 is TGTGCCAGCACACTAGCGGGAGGCGCATGGAATGAGCAGTTCTTC. Translation gives CASTLAGGAWNEQFF.

Details on this clone: This CDR3 is missing its conserved last phenylalanine or tryptophan, likely due to a read error. No DNA is shown, since the ends of the CDR3 on it are uncertain; the CDR3 is the one TCRdb lists. Other nucleotide sequences from this sample produce the same CDR3. The chain is built from TRBV5-4 and TRBJ1-1; the table calls TRBD1, which could not be checked here. The CDR3 is 12 residues long, counting both termini. CDR1 is SGHNT and CDR2 is YYREEE in the germline V gene (reference sequence). The CDR3 sequence: CASSLDRAVGIL.

V usage is TRBV19 and J usage is TRBJ1-2; D is uncertain. V lost 9 bases to trimming and J lost 4 bases, with 15 bases between them. CDR3 length: 13 amino acids. Germline V gene lookup returns CDR1 LNHDA and CDR2 SQIVND (reference sequence). The CDR3 region is CASRGVPSYGYTF. The CDR3 DNA reads TGTGCCAGCCGAGGAGTACCATCCTATGGCTACACCTTC.

This sequence joins TRBV30 and TRBJ2-5; weak D call: TRBD1 (5 bases). The V gene's germline CDR1 is GTSNPN and CDR2 SVGIG (reference sequence). CDR3 length: 12 amino acids. Between the trimmed V and J ends, which lost 5 bases and 5 bases, there was a span of 12 bases. The CDR3: CAWGTGEETQYF. Here the CDR3 DNA reads TGTGCCTGGGGTACAGGAGAGGAGACCCAGTACTTC.

The V call is TRBV19, the J call TRBJ2-7, with a weak D call TRBD2 (6 bases). The CDR3 is 14 amino acids. V gave up 5 bases and J gave up 0 bases, with 11 bases separating them. Per the germline V gene, CDR1 is LNHDA and CDR2 is SQIVND (reference sequence). CDR3 DNA sequence: TGTGCCAGTAGTCTCGGGGGAAACTCCTACGAGCAGTACTTC. It is translated as CASSLGGNSYEQYF.

The rearrangement joins TRBV5-6 to TRBJ1-2; D possibly corresponds to TRBD1 (5 bases). The CDR3 spans 16 residues. In germline, CDR1 is SGHDT, CDR2 YYEEEE. With 1 base removed from V and 0 bases from J, the gap between germline ends came to 13 bases. The CDR3 region is CASSLRTRLTNYGYTF. The CDR3 nucleotides read TGTGCCAGCAGCTTGCGGACACGCCTAACTAACTATGGCTACACCTTC.

This clone appeared once. The genes are TRBV6-5 and TRBJ1-2; D perhaps matches TRBD1 (5 bases). Trimming stripped 2 bases from V and 2 bases from J, with 6 bases between. This CDR3 contains 13 residues. Looked up from germline, CDR1 is MNHEY and CDR2 is SVGAGI. This CDR3 reads CASSYAGNYGYTF. CDR3 DNA: TGTGCCAGCAGTTACGCAGGGAACTATGGCTACACCTTC.